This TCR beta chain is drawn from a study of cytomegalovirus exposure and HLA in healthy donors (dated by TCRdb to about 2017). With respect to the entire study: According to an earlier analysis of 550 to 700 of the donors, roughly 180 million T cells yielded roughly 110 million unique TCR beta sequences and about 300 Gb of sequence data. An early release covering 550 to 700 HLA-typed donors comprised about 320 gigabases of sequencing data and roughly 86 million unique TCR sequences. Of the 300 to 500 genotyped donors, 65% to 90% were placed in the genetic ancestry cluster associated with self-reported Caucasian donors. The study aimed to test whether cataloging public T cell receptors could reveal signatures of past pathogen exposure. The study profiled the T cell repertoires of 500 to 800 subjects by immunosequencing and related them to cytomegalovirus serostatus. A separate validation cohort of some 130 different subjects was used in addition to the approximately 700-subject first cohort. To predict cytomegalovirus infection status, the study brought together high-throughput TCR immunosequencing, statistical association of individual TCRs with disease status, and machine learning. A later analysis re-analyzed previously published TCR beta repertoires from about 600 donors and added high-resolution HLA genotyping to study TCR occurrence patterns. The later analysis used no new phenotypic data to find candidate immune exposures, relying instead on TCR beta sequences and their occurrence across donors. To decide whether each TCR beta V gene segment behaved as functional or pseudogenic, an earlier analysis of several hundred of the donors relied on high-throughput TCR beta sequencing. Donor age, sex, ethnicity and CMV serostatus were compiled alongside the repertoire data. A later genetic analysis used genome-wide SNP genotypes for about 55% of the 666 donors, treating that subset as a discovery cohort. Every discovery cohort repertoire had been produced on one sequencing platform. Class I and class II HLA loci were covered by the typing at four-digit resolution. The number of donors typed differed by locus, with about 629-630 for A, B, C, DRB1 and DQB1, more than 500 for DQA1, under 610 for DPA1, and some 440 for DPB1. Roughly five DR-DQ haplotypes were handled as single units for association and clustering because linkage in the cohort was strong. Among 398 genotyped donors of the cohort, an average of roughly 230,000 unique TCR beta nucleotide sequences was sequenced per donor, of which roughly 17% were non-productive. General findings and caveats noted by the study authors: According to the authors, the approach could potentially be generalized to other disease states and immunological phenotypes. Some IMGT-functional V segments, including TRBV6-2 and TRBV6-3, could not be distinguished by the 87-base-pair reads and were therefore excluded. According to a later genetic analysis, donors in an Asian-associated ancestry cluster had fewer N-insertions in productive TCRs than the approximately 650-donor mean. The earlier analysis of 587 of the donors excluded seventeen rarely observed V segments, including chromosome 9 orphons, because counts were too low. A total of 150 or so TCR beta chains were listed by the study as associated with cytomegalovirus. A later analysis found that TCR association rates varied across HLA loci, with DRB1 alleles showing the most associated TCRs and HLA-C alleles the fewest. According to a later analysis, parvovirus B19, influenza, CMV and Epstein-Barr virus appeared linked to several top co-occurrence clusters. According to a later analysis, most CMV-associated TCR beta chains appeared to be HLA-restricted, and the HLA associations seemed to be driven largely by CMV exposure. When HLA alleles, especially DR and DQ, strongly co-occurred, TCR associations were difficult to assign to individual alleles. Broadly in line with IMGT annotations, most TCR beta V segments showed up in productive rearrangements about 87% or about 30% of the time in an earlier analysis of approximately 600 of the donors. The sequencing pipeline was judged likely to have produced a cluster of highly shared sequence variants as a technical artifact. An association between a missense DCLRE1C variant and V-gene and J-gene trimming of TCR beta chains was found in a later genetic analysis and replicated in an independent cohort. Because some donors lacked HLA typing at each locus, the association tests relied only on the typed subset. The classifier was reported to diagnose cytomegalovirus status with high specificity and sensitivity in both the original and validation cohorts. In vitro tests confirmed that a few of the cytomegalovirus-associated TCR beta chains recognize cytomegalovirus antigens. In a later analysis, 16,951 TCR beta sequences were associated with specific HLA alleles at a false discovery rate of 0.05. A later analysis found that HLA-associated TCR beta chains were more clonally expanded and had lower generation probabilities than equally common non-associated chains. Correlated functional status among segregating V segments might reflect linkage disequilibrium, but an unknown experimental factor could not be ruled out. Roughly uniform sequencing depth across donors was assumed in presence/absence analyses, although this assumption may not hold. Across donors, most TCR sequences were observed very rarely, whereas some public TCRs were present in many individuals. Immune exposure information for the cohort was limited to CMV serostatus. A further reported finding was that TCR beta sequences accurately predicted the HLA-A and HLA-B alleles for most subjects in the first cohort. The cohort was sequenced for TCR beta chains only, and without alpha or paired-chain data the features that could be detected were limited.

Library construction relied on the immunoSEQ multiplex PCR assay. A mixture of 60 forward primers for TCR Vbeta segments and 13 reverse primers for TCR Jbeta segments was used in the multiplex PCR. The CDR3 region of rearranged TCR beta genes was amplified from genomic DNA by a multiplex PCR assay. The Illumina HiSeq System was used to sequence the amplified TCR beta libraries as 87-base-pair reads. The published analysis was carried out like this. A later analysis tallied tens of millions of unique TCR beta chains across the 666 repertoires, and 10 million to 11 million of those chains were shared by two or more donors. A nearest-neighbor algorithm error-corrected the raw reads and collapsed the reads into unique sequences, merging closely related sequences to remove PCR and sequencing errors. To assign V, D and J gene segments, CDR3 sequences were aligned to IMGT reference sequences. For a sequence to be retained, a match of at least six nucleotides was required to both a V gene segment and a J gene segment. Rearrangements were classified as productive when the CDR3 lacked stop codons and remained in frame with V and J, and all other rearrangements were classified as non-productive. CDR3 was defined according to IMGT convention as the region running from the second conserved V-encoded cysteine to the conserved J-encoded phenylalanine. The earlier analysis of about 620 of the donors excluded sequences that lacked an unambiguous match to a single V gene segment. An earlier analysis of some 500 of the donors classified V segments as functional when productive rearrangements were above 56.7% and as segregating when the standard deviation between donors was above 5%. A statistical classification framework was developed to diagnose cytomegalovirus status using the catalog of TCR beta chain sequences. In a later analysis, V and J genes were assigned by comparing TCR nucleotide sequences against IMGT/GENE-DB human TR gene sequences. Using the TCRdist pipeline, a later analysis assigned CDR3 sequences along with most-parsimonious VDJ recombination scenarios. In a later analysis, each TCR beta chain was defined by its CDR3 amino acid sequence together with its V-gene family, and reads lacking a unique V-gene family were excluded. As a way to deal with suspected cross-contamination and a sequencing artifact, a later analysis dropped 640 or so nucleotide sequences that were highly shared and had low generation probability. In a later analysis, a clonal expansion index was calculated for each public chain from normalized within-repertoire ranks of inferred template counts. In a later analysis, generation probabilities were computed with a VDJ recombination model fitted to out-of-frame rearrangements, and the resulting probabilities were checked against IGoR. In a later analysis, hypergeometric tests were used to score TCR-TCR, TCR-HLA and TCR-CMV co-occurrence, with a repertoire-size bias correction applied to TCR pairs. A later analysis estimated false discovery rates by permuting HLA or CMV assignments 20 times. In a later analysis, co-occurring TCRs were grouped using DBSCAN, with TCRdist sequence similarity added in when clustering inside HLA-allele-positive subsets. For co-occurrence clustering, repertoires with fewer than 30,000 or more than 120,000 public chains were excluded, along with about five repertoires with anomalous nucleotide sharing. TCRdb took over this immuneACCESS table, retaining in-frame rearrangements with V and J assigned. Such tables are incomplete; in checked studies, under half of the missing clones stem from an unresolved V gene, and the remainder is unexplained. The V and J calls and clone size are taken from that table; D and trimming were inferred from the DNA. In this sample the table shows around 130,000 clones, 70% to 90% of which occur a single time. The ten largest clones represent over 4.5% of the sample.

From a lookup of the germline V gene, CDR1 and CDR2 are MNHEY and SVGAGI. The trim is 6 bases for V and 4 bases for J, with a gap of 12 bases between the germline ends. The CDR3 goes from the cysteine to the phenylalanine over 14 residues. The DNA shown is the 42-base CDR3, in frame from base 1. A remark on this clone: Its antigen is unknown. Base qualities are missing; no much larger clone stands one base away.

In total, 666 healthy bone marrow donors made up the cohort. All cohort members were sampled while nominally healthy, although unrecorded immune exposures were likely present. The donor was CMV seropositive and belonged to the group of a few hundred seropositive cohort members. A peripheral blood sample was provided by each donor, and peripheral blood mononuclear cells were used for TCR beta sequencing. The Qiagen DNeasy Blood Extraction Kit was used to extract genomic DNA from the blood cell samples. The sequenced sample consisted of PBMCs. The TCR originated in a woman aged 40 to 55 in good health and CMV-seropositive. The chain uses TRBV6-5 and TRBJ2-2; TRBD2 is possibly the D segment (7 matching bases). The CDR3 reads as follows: CASSRGGFTGELFF. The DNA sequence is TGTGCCAGCAGCCGCGGGGGCTTCACCGGGGAGCTGTTTTTT.